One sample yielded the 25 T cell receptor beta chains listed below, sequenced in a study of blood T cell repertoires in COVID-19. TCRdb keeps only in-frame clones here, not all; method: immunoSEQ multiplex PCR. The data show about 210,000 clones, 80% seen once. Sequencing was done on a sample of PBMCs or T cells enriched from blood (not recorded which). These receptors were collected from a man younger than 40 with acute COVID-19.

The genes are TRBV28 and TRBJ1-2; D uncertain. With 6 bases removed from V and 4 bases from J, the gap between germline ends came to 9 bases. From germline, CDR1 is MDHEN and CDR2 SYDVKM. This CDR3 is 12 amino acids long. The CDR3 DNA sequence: TGTGCCAGCAGGGTAGCTAGCTATGGCTACACCTTC. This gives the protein CASRVASYGYTF.

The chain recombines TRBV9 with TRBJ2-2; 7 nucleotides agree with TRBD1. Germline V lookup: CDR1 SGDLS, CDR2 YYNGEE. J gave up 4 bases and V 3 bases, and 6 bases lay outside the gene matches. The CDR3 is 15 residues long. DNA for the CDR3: TGTGCCAGCAGCGCCTTGGGACAGACCACCGGGGAGCTGTTTTTT. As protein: CASSALGQTTGELFF.

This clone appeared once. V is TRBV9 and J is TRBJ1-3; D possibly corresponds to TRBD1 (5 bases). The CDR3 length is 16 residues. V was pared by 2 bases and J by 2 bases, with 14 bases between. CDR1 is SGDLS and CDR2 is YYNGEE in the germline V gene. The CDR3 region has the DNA TGTGCCAGCAGCGTCAGGGATAGGGAAACTGGAAACACCATATATTTT. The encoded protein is CASSVRDRETGNTIYF.

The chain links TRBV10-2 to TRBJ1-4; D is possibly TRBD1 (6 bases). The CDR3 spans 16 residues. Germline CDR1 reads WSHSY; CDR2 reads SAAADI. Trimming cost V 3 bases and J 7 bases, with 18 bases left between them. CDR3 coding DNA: TGCGCCAGCAGTGATTCCGAAGGTACAGGGACTGAAAAACTGTTTTTT. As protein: CASSDSEGTGTEKLFF.

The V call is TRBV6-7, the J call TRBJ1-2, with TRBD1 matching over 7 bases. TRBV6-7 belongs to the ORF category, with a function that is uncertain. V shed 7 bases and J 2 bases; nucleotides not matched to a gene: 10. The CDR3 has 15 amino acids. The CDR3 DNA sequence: TGTGCCAGCAACATACAGGGGCTACGGAACTATGGCTACACCTTC. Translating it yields CASNIQGLRNYGYTF.

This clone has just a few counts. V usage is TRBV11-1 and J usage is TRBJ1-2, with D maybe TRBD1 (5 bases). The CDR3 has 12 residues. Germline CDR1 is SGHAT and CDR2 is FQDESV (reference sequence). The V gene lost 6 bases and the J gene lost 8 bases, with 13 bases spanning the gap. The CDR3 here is CASRQQESGYTF. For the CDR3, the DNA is TGTGCCAGCAGACAACAGGAATCGGGCTACACCTTC.

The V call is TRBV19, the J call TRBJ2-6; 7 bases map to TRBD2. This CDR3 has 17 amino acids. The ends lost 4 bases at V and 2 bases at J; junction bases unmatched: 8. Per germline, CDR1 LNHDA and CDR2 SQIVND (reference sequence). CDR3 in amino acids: CASSRGREGPGANVLTF. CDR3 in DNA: TGTGCCAGTAGTAGGGGGAGGGAAGGTCCTGGGGCCAACGTCCTGACTTTC.

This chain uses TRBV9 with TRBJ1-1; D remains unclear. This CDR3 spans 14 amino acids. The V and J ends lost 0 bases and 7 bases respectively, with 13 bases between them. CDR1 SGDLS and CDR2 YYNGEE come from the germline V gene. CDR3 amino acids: CASSVATAAVEAFF. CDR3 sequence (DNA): TGTGCCAGCAGCGTAGCTACTGCGGCAGTTGAAGCTTTCTTT.

The CDR3, as DNA: TGTGCCAGCGAAGTCTTTAGCGGGGGGGGCGGTGAGCAGTTCTTC. Translation: CASEVFSGGGGEQFF. This chain links TRBV2 with TRBJ2-1; 11 bases line up with TRBD2. CDR1 and CDR2 from the germline V gene are SNHLY and FYNNEI. Trimming at V came to 8 bases and at J to 9 bases, leaving 12 bases not matched to a gene. CDR3 length: 15 amino acids.

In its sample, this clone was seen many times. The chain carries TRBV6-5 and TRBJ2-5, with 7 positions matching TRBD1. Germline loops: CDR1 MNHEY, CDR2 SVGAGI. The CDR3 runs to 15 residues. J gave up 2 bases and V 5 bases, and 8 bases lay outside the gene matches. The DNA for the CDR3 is TGTGCCAGCAGTCCCACACAGGGGCGTCAAGAGACCCAGTACTTC. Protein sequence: CASSPTQGRQETQYF.

The CDR3 bases are TGTGCCAGCAGTTACTCGCAGGGGGCGGATTCACCCCTCCACTTT. This encodes CASSYSQGADSPLHF. The rearrangement joins TRBV6-5 to TRBJ1-6; 8 bases are a match to TRBD1. This CDR3 is 15 amino acids long. Trimming at V came to 0 bases and at J to 8 bases, leaving 3 bases not matched to a gene. CDR1 is MNHEY, CDR2 SVGAGI, per germline.

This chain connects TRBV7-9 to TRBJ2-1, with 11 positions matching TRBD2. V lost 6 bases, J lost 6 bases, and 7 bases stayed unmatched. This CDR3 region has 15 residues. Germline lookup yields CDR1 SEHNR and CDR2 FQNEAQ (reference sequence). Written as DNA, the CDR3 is TGTGCCAGCAGTTCCTTAGCGGGGGGGCGCAATGAGCAGTTCTTC. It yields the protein CASSSLAGGRNEQFF. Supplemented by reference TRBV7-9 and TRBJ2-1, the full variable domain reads DTGVSQNPRHKITKRGQNVTFRCDPISEHNRLYWYRQTLGQGPEFLTYFQNEAQLEKSRLLSDRFSAERPKGSFSTLEIQRTEQGDSAMYLCASSSLAGGRNEQFFGPGTRLTVL.

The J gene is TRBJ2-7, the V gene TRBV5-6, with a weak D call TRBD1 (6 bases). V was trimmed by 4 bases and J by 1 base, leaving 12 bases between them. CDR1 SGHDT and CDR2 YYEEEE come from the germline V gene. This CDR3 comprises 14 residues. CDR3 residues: CASSPQGVSYEQYF. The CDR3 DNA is TGTGCCAGCAGCCCACAGGGAGTGTCCTACGAGCAGTACTTC.

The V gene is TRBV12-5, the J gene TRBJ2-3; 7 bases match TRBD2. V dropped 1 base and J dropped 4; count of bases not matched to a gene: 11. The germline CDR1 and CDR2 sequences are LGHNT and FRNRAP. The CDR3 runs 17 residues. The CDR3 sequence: CASGLGTWGGRADTQYF. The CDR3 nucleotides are TGTGCTAGTGGTTTGGGAACTTGGGGGGGGAGGGCAGATACGCAGTATTTT.

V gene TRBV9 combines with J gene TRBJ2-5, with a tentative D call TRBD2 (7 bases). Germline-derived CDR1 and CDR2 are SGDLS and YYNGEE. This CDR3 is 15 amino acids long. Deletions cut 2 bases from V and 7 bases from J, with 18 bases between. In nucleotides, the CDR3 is TGTGCCAGCAGCGTGAATCCGGGGGGCGCCGGGACCCAGTACTTC. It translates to CASSVNPGGAGTQYF.

Here the CDR3 reads CASSRDGGHTEAFF. The CDR3 nucleotides read TGTGCCAGCAGCCGAGACGGGGGTCACACTGAAGCTTTCTTT. This chain connects TRBV3-1 (or the pseudogene TRBV3-2) to TRBJ1-1, with D possibly TRBD1 on 5 matching bases. Germline V gene sequence: CDR1 LGHDT, CDR2 YNNKEL (reference sequence). V lost 4 bases to trimming and J lost 3 bases, with 12 bases between them. This CDR3 is 14 amino acids long.

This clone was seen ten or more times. CDR3 DNA: TGTGCCACCGGCGGGGGGCCCCGCACAGATACGCAGTATTTT. Residues: CATGGGPRTDTQYF. V gene TRBV10-3 combines with J gene TRBJ2-3; 8 nucleotides align to TRBD2. The CDR3 covers 14 residues. Germline-derived CDR1 and CDR2 are ENHRY and SYGVKD. Losses at the gene ends were 10 bases for V and 1 base for J; bases not matched to a gene: 7.

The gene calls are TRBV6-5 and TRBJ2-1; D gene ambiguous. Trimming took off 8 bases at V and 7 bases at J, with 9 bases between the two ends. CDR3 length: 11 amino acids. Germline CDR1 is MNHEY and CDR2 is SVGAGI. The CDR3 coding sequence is TGTGCCAGCCGTCTCGGGAATGAGCAGTTCTTC. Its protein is CASRLGNEQFF.

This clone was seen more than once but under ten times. In nucleotides, the CDR3 is TGTGCCAGCAGTTTACTAGCGGGCACAGATACGCAGTATTTT. Translating gives CASSLLAGTDTQYF. The rearrangement links TRBV27 to TRBJ2-3, with 7 nucleotides matching TRBD2. This CDR3 contains 14 residues. With 2 bases clipped from V and 1 base from J, the junction kept 0 bases outside the gene matches. Germline V gene data show CDR1 as MNHEY and CDR2 as SMNVEV (reference sequence).

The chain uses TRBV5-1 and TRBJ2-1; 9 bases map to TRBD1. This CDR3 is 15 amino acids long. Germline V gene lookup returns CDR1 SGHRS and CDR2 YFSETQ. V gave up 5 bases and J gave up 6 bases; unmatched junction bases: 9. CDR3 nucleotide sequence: TGCGCCAGCAGAACTACCGGGACAGGGAGCAATGAGCAGTTCTTC. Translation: CASRTTGTGSNEQFF.

The chain's CDR3 is CASSRGTGTSTDTQYF. The CDR3 nucleotides are TGCGCCAGCAGCCGGGGGACAGGGACTAGCACAGATACGCAGTATTTT. The gene calls are TRBV4-1 and TRBJ2-3; TRBD1 aligns across 9 bases. V was clipped by 4 bases and J by 0 bases; unmatched bases: 5. Germline V gene lookup returns CDR1 MGHRA and CDR2 YSYEKL. The CDR3 has 16 residues.

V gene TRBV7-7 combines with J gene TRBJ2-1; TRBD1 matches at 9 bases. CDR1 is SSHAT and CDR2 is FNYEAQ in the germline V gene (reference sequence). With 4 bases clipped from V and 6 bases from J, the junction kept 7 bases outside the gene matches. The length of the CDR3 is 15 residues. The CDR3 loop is CASSSGQGNFNEQFF. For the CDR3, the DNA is TGTGCCAGCAGCTCCGGACAGGGGAATTTCAATGAGCAGTTCTTC.

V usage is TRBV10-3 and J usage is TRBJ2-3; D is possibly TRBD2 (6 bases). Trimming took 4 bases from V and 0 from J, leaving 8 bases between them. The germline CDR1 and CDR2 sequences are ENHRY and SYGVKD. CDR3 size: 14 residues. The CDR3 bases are TGTGCCATCAGTGCGGGACTGAGCACAGATACGCAGTATTTT. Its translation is CAISAGLSTDTQYF.

CDR3 loop: CASPGKGGYYEQYF. The DNA of the CDR3 is TGTGCCAGCCCCGGGAAGGGGGGGTACTACGAGCAGTACTTC. The chain recombines TRBV7-4 with TRBJ2-7; possible D gene TRBD2, 7 bases. V lost 8 bases and J 3 bases, leaving 17 bases between the germline ends. In germline, CDR1 is SGHVT, CDR2 SQSDAQ. The CDR3 is made up of 14 amino acids. Complete variable domain (other parts from reference TRBV7-4 and TRBJ2-7): GAGVSQSPRYKVAKRGRDVALRCDSISGHVTLYWYRQTLGQGSEVLTYSQSDAQRDKSGRPSGRFSAERPERSVSTLKIQRTEQGDSAVYLCASPGKGGYYEQYFGPGTRLTVT.

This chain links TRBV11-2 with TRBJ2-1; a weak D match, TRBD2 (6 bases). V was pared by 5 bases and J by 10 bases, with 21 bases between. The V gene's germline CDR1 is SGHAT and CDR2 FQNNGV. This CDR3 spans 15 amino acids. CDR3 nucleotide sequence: TGTGCCAGCAGCGCCGGGACTGACGCTCGGGCGGAGCAGTTCTTC. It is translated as CASSAGTDARAEQFF.